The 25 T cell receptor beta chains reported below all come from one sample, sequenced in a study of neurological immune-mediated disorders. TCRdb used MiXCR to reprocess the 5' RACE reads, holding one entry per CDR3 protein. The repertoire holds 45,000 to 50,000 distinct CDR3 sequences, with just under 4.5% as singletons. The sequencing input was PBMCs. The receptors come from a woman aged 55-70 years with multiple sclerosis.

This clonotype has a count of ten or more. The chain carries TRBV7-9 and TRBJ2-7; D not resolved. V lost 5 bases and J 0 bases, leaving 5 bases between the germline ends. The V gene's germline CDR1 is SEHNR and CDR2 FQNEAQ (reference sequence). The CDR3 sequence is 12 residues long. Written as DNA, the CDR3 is TGTGCCAGCAGCGTAAGCTCCTACGAGCAGTACTTC. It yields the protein CASSVSSYEQYF.

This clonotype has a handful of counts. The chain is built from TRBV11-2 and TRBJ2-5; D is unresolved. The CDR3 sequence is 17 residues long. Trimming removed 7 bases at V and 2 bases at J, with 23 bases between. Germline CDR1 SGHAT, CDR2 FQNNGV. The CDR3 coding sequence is TGTGCCAGCAAAGGCGATATCTCGATAGGGCAACAAGAGACCCAGTACTTC. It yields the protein CASKGDISIGQQETQYF.

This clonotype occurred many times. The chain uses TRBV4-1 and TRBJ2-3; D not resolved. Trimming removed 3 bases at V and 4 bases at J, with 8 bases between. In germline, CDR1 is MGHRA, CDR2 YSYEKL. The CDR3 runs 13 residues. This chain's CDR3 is CASSQIGPDTQYF. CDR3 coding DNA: TGCGCCAGCAGCCAGATAGGACCAGATACGCAGTATTTT.

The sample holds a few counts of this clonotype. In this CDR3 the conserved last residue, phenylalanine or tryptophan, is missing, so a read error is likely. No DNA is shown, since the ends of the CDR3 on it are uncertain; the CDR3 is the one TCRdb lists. This CDR3 reads CASSFNGGTEL. The V call is TRBV12-3 or TRBV12-4, the J call TRBJ1-2; TRBD1, the table's D call, lacks a check against the DNA. The CDR3 is 11 residues long, ends included.

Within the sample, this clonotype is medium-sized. The DNA of the CDR3 is TGTGCCATCAGTGTCGCCTTAAACAGGGGACGGGGTGAGCAGTTCTTC. Translation gives CAISVALNRGRGEQFF. V and J are TRBV10-3 and TRBJ2-1; 7 bases agree with TRBD1. The V segment lost 4 bases and the J segment 9 bases; nucleotides outside the gene matches: 15. Germline V gives CDR1 ENHRY, CDR2 SYGVKD. The length of the CDR3 is 16 residues.

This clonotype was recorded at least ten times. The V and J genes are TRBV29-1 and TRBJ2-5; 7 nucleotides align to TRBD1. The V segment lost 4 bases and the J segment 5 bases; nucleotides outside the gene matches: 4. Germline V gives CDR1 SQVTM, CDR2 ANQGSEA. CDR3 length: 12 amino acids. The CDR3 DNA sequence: TGCAGCGTTGGTAGACAGGGTGAGACCCAGTACTTC. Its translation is CSVGRQGETQYF.

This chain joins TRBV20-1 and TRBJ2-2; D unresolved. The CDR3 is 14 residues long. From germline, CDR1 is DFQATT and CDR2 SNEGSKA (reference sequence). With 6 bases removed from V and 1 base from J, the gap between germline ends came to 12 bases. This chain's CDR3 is CSAQSWGNTGELFF. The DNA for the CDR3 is TGCAGTGCCCAGAGTTGGGGGAACACCGGGGAGCTGTTTTTT.

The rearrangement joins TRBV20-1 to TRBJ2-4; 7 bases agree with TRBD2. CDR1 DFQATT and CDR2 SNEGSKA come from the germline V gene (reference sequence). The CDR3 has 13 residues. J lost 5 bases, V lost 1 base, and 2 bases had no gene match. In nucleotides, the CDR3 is TGCAGTGCTAGAGTTGCGGGGGAAAACATTCAGTACTTC. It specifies CSARVAGENIQYF.

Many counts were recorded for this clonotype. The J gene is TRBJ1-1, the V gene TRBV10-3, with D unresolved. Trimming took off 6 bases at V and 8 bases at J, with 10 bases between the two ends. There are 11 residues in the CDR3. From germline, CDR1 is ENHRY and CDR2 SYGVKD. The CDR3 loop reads CAIRQVGEAFF. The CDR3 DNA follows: TGTGCCATCAGGCAGGTCGGAGAAGCTTTCTTT.

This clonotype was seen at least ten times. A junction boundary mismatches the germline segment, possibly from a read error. The CDR3 here is CSGRLDRVNSPLNF. The CDR3 DNA is TGCAGTGGCCGGCTGGACAGGGTTAATTCACCCCTCAACTTT. The rearrangement links TRBV20-1 to TRBJ1-6; TRBD1 agrees at 8 bases. The germline CDR1 and CDR2 sequences are DFQATT and SNEGSKA (reference sequence). CDR3 length equals 14 residues.

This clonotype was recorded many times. The CDR3 nucleotides read TGCAGCGCGGACAACTCAGCCCACGAGACCCAGTACTTC. It codes for CSADNSAHETQYF. This chain joins TRBV20-1 and TRBJ2-5; weak D call: TRBD1 (5 bases). The CDR3 has 13 residues. Germline values: CDR1 DFQATT, CDR2 SNEGSKA (reference sequence).

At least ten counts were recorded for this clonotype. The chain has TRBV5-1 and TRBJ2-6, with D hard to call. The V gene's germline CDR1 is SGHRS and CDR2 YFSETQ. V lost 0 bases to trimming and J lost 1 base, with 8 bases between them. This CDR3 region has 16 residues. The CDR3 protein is CASSLDTVSGANVLTF. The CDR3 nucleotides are TGCGCCAGCAGCTTGGACACTGTATCTGGGGCCAACGTCCTGACTTTC.

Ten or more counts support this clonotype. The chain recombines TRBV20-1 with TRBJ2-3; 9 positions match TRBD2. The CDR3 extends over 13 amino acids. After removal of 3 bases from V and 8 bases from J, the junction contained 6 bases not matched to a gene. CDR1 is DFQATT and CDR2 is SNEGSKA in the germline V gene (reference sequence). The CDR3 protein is CSARASGTATQYF. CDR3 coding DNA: TGCAGTGCTAGGGCTAGCGGGACGGCTACGCAGTATTTT.

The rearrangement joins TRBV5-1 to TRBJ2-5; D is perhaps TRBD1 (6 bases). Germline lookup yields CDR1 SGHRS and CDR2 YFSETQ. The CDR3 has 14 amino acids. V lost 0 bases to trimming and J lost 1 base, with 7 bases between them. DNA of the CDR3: TGCGCCAGCAGCTTGGTAGGGGGCCAAGAGACCCAGTACTTC. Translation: CASSLVGGQETQYF.

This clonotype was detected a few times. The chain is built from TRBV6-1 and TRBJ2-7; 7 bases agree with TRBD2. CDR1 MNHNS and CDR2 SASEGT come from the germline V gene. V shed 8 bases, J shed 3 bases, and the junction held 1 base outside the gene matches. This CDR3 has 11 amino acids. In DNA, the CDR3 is TGTGCCAGCGGGGGGGGCTACGAGCAGTACGTC. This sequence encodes CASGGGYEQYV.

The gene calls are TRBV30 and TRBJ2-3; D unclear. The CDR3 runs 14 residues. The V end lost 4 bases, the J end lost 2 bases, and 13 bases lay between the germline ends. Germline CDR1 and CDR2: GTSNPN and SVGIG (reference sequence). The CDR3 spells CAWKGRRLTDTQYF. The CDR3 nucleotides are TGTGCCTGGAAGGGCAGACGACTCACAGATACGCAGTATTTT.

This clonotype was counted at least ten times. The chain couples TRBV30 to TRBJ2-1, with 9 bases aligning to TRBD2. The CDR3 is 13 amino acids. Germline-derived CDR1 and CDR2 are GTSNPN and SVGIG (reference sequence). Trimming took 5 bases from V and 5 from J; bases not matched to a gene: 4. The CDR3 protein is CAWDSGGDNEQFF. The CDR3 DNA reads TGTGCCTGGGATAGCGGGGGAGACAATGAGCAGTTCTTC.

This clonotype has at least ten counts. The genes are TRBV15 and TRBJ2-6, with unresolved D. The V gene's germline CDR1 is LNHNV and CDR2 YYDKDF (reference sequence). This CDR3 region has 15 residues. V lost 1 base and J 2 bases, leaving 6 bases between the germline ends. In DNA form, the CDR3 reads TGTGCCACCAGCAGAGCCCTCCCTGGGGCCAACGTCCTGACTTTC. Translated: CATSRALPGANVLTF.

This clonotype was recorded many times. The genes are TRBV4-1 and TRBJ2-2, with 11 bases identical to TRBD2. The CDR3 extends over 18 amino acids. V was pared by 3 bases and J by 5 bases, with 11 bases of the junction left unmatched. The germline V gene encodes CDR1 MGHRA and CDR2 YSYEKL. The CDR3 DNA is TGCGCCAGCAGCCATCAAATAGCGGGAGGGCCGGAGACCGGGGAGCTGTTTTTT. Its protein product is CASSHQIAGGPETGELFF.

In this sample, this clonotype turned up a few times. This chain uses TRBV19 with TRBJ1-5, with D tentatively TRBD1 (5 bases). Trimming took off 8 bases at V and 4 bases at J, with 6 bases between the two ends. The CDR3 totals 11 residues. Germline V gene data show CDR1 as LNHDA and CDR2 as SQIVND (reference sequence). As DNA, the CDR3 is TGTGCCAGTTGGGGGAATCAGCCCCAGCATTTT. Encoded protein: CASWGNQPQHF.

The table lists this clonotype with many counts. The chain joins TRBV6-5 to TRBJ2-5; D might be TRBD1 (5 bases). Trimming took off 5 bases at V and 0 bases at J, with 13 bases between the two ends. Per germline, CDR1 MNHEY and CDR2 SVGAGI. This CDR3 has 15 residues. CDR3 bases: TGTGCCAGCAGTAAACTGGGGCGCAACCAAGAGACCCAGTACTTC. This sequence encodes CASSKLGRNQETQYF.

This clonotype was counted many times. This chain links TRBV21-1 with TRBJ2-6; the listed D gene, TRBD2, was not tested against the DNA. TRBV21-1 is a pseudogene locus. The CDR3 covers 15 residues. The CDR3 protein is CASSKGGYGANVLTF. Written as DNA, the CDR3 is TGTGCCAGCAGCAAAGGAGGGTATGGGGCCAACGTCCTGACTTTC.

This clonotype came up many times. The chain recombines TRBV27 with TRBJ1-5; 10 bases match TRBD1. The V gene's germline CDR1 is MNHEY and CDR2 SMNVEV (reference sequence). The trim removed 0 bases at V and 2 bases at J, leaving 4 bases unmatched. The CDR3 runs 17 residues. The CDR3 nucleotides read TGTGCCAGCAGTTTATCGTGGGACAGGGGTCGCAATCAGCCCCAGCATTTT. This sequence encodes CASSLSWDRGRNQPQHF.

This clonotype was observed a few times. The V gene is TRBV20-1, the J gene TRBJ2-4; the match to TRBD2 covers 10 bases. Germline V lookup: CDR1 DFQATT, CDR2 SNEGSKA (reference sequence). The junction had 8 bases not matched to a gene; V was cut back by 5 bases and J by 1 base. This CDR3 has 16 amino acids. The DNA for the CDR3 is TGCAGTGCTGCAGATCTAGCGGGGGCGGCCAAAAACATTCAGTACTTC. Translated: CSAADLAGAAKNIQYF.

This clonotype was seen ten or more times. This CDR3 reads CASGPRGAAPEAFF. In nucleotides, the CDR3 is TGTGCCAGTGGACCCCGGGGGGCTGCCCCTGAAGCTTTCTTT. This chain joins TRBV27 and TRBJ1-1; TRBD1 is a possible D gene (6 bases). Trimming took off 9 bases at V and 6 bases at J, with 20 bases between the two ends. The V gene's germline CDR1 is MNHEY and CDR2 SMNVEV (reference sequence). There are 14 residues in the CDR3.